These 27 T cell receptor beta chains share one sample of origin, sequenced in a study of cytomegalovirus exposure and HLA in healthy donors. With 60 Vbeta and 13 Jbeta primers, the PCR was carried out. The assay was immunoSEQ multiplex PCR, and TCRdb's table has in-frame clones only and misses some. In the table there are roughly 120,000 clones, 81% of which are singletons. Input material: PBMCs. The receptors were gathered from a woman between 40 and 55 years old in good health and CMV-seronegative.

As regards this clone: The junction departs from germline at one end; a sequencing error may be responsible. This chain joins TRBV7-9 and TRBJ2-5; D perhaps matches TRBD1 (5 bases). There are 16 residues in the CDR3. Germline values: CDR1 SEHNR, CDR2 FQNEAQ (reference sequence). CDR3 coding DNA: TGTTCCAGCAGCTTAAAGACCCCCCGCAGGGTCGAGACCCAGTACTTC. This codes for CSSSLKTPRRVETQYF.

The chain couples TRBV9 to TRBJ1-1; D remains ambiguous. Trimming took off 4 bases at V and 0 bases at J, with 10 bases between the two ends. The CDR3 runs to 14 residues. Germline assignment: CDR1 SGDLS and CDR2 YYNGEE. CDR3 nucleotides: TGTGCCAGCAGCATCGGCGGTTTGAACACTGAAGCTTTCTTT. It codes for CASSIGGLNTEAFF.

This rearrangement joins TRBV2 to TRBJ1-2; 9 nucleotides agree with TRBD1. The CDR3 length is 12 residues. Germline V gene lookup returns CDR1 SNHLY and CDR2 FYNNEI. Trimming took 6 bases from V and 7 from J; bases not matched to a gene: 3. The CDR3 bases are TGTGCCAGCAGAGGACAGGGGATTGGCTACACCTTC. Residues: CASRGQGIGYTF.

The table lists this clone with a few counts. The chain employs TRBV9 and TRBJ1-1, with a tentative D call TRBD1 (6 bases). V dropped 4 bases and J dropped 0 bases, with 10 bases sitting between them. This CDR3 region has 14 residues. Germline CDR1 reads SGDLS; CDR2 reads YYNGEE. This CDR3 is CASSPTGLNTEAFF. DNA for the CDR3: TGTGCCAGCAGCCCAACAGGGTTGAACACTGAAGCTTTCTTT.

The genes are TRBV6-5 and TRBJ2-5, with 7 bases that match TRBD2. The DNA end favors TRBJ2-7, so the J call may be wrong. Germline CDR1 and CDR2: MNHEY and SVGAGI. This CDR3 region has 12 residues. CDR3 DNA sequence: TGTGCCACCTCCGGGGGGTCCTACGAGCAGTACTTC. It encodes CATSGGSYEQYF.

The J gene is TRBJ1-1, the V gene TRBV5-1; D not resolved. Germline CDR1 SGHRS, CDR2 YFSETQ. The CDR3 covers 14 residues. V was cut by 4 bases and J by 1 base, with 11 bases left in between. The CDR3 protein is CASSATGWNTEAFF. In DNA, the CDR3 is TGCGCCAGCAGCGCGACGGGGTGGAACACTGAAGCTTTCTTT.

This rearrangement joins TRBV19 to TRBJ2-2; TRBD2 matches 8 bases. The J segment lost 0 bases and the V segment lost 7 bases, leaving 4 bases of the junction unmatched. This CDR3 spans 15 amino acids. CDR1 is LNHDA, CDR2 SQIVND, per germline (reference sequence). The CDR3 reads CASTTAGANTGELFF. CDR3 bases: TGTGCCAGTACTACAGCGGGAGCGAACACCGGGGAGCTGTTTTTT.

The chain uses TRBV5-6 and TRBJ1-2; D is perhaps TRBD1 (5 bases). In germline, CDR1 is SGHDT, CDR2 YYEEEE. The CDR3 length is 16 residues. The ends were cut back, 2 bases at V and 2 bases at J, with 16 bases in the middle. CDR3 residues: CASSFGTQGRNYGYTF. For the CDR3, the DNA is TGTGCCAGCAGCTTCGGTACTCAGGGCAGAAACTATGGCTACACCTTC.

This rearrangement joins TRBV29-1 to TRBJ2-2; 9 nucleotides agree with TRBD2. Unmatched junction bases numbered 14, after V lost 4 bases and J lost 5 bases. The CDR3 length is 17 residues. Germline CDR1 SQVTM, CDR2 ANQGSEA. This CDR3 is CSVGGLAGTPRTGELFF. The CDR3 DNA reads TGCAGCGTTGGGGGGCTAGCGGGGACCCCGAGGACCGGGGAGCTGTTTTTT.

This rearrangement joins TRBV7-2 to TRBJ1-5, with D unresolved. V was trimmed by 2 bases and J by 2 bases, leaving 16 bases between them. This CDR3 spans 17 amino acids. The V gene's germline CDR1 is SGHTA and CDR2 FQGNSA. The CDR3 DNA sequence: TGTGCCAGCAGCTTATACGCCACCCGGCGGGGCAATCAGCCCCAGCATTTT. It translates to CASSLYATRRGNQPQHF.

Written as DNA, the CDR3 is TGTGCCAGCAGCCAAGATCGAGGCGGGGGGCCGTACAATGAGCAGTTCTTC. Amino acids: CASSQDRGGGPYNEQFF. The chain recombines TRBV4-2 with TRBJ2-1; 8 bases agree with TRBD2. Losses at the gene ends were 0 bases for V and 4 bases for J; bases not matched to a gene: 8. Per the germline V gene, CDR1 is LGHNA and CDR2 is YNFKEQ. The CDR3 extends over 17 amino acids.

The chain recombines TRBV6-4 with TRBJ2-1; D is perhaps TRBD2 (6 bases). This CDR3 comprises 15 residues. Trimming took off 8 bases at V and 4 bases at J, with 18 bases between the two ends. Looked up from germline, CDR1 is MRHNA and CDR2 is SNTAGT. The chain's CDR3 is CASSIAGTPYNEQFF. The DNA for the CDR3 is TGTGCCAGCTCCATTGCCGGGACTCCGTACAATGAGCAGTTCTTC.

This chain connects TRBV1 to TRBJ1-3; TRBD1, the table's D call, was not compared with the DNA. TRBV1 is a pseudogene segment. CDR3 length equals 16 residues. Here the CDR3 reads CTSSQETGFSGNTIYF. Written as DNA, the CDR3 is TGCACCAGCAGCCAAGAGACAGGCTTCTCTGGAAACACCATATATTTT.

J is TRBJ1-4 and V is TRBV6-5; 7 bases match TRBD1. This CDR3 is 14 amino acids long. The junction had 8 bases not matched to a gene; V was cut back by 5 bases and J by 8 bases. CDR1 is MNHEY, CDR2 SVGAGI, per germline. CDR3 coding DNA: TGTGCCAGCAGTCCCGGACAGGTTCTCGAAAAACTGTTTTTT. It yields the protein CASSPGQVLEKLFF.

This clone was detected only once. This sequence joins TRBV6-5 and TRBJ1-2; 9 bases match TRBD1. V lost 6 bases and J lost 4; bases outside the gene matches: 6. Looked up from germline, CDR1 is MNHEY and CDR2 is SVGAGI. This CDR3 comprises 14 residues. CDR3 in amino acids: CASRRTGGRYGYTF. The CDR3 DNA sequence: TGTGCCAGCAGGAGAACAGGGGGCCGCTATGGCTACACCTTC.

CDR3 sequence: CASSMDRGLETQYF. CDR3 in DNA: TGTGCCAGCTCAATGGACAGGGGGCTGGAGACCCAGTACTTC. The chain uses TRBV18 and TRBJ2-5; 11 nucleotides agree with TRBD1. Per the germline V gene, CDR1 is KGHSH and CDR2 is LQKENI. V gave up 5 bases and J gave up 5 bases; unmatched junction bases: 4. The CDR3 is 14 amino acids.

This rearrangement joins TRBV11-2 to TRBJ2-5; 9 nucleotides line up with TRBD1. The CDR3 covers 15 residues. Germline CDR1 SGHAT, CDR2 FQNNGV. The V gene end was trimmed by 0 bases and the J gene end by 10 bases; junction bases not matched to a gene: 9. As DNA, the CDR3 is TGTGCCAGCAGCTTAGAAAGCCTGACAGGGGGACTCCAGTACTTC. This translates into CASSLESLTGGLQYF.

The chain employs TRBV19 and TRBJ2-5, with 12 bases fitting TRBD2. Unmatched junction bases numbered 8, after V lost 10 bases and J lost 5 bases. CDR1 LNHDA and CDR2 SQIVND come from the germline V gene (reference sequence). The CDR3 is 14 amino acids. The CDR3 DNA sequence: TGTGCCACCGCCCCGGGGACTAGCGGGGAGACCCAGTACTTC. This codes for CATAPGTSGETQYF.

The CDR3 DNA reads as TGTGCCACTGGACGGACAGGGGGCTCGGGCTACACCTTC. Protein product: CATGRTGGSGYTF. This rearrangement joins TRBV19 to TRBJ1-2, with 11 bases lining up with TRBD1. The CDR3 has 13 amino acids. V lost 10 bases, J lost 8 bases, and 9 bases stayed unmatched. The V gene's germline CDR1 is LNHDA and CDR2 SQIVND (reference sequence).

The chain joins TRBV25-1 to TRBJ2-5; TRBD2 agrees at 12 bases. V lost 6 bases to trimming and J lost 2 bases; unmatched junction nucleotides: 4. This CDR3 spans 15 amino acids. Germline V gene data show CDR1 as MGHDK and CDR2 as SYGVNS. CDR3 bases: TGTGCCAGCAGCCTAGCGGGAGGGGAACAAGAGACCCAGTACTTC. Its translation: CASSLAGGEQETQYF.

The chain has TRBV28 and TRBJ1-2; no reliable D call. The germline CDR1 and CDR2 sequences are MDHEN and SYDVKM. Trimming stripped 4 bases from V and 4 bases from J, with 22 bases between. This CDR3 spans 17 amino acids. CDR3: CASSSLLGLGSSYGYTF. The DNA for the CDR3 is TGTGCCAGCAGTTCCCTCCTAGGACTAGGGAGTAGCTATGGCTACACCTTC.

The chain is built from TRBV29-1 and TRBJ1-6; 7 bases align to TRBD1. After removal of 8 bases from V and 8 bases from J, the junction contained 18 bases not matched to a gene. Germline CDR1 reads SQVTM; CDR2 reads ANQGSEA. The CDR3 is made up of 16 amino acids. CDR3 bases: TGCAGCCCCAATGAAAACAAAACAGGGGCACATTCACCCCTCCACTTT. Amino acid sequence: CSPNENKTGAHSPLHF.

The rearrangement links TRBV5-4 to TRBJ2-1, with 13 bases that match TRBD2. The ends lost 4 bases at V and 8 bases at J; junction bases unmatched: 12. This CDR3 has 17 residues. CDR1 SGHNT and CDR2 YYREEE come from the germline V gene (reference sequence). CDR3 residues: CASSPGLAGQDVDEQFF. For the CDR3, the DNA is TGTGCCAGCAGCCCGGGACTAGCGGGACAGGATGTGGATGAGCAGTTCTTC.

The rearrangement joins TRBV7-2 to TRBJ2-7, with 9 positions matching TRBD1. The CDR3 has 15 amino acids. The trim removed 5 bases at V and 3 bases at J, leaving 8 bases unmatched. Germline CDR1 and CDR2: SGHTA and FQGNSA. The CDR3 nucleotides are TGTGCCAGCAGCCCCCGGGACAGGGTCCTCTACGAGCAGTACTTC. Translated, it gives CASSPRDRVLYEQYF.

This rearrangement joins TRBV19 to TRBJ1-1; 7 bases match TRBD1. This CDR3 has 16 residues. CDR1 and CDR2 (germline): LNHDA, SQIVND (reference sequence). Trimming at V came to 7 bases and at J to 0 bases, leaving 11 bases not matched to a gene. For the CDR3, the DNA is TGTGCCAGTACCCCAAGGGGACAGCTTATGAACACTGAAGCTTTCTTT. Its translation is CASTPRGQLMNTEAFF.

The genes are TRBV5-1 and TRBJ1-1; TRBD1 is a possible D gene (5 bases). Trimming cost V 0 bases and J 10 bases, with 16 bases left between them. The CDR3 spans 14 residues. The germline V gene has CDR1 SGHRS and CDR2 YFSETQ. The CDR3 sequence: CASSLGDRYGVAFF. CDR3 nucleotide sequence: TGCGCCAGCAGCTTGGGCGACAGATATGGGGTAGCTTTCTTT.

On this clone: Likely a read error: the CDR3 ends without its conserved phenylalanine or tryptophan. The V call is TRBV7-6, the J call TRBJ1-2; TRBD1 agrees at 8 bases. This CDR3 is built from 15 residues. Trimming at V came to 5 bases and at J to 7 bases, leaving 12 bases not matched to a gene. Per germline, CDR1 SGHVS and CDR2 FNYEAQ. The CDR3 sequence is CASSPSSGTGSGYTL. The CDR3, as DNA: TGTGCCAGCAGCCCATCGTCCGGGACAGGCTCTGGCTACACCCTC.